This TCR beta chain was observed in a study of T cells in Graves' hyperthyroidism and ophthalmopathy. What was amplified from RNA transcripts were TCR beta CDR3 regions. With the HTBI primer set, the TCR CDR3 went through a first round of RT-PCR. TCRdb ran MiXCR on the multiplex PCR reads and lists one entry per CDR3 protein. The repertoire holds about 360,000 distinct CDR3 sequences, 13% seen once, with about 20% in the top ten. The V and J ends lost 3 bases and 0 bases respectively, with 6 bases between them. Germline assignment: CDR1 DFQATT and CDR2 SNEGSKA (reference sequence). The CDR3 loop spans 13 amino acids.

This sequence was found in a man in his thirties or forties with Graves' hyperthyroidism that later progressed to Graves' ophthalmopathy. This rearrangement joins TRBV20-1 to TRBJ2-1; tentatively, D is TRBD2 (6 bases). Sequencing used blood. The CDR3 DNA sequence: TGCAGTGCTAGGGACTACTCCTACAATGAGCAGTTCTTC. This gives the protein CSARDYSYNEQFF.